The following is a TCR beta chain sequence with its context. Its antigen is unknown. At the DNA level, this CDR3 is encoded by other sequences in the same sample as well. Treatment for all HIV-infected participants took place in the United States. Cryopreserved PBMC, at about 0.95-10 million per sample, were present before DNA extraction. The data derive from a study of long-term antiretroviral therapy in people with HIV. Study-wide results and limits: Pre-ART expanded TRB clones stayed dominant throughout, though often decreasing after ART.

V was pared by 1 base and J by 0 bases, with 4 bases between. The length of the CDR3 is 13 residues. Germline-derived CDR1 and CDR2 are SGHVS and FNYEAQ. The authors ran the immunoSEQ assay, v3.0, at survey level. TCRdb's copy holds only in-frame clones and misses some; the assay was immunoSEQ multiplex PCR. This sample has tens of thousands of clones, with 83% found just once. This receptor was identified in a young man with HIV. The sample consisted of unsorted PBMCs, taken 0.4 years before starting antiretroviral therapy. J is TRBJ2-7 and V is TRBV7-6; no clear D gene. The CDR3 bases are TGTGCCAGCAGCTTAGGGCCCTCCTACGAGCAGTACTTC. Protein sequence: CASSLGPSYEQYF.